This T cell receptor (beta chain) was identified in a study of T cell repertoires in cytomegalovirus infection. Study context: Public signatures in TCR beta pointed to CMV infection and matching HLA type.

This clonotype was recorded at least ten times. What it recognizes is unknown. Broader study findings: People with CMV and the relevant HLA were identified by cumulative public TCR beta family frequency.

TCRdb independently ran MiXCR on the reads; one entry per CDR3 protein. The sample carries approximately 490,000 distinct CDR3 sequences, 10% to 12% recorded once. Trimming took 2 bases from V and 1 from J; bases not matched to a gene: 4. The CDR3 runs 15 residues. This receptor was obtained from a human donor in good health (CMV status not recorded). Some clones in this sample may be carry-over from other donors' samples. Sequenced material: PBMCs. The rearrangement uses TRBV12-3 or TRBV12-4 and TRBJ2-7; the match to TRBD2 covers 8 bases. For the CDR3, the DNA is TGTGCCAGCAGTTTAAGCGGGGGCCAATCCTACGAGCAGTACTTC. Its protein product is CASSLSGGQSYEQYF.